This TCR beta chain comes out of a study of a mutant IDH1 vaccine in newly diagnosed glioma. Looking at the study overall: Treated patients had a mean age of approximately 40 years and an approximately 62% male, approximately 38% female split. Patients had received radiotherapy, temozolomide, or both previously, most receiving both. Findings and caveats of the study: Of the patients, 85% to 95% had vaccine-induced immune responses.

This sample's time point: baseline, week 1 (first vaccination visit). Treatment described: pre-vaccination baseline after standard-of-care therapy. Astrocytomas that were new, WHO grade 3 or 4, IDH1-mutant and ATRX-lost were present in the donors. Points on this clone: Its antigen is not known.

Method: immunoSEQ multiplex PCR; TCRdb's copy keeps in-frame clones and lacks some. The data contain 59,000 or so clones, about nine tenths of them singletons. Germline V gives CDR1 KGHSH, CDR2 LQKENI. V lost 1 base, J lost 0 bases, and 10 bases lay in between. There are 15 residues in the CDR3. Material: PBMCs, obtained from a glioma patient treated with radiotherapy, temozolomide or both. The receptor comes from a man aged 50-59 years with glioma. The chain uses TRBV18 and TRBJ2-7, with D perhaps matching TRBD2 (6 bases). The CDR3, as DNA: TGTGCCAGCTCACCACTTAACGGGAGCTCCTACGAGCAGTACTTC. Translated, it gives CASSPLNGSSYEQYF.